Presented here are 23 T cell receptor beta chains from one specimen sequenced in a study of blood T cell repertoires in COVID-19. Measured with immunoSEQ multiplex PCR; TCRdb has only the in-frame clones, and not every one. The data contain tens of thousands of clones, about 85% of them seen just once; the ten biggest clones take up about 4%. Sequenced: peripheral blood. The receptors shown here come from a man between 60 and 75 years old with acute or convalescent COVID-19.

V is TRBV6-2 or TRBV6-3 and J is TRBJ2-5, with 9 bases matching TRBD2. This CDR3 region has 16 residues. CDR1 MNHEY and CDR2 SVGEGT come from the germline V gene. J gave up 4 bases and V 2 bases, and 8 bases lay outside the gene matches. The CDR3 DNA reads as TGTGCCAGCAGTTACGGCGGGGGGGCAGATTTAGAGACCCAGTACTTC. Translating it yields CASSYGGGADLETQYF.

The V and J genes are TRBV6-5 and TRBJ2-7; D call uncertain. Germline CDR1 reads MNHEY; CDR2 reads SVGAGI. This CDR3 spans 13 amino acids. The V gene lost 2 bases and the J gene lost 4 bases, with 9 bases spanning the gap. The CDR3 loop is CASSYERSYEQYF. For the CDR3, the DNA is TGTGCCAGCAGTTACGAGCGTTCGTACGAGCAGTACTTC.

In DNA form, the CDR3 reads TGCGCCAGCAGCTTGCAGGGGTATGGCTACACCTTC. It specifies CASSLQGYGYTF. V and J are TRBV5-1 and TRBJ1-2; D is possibly TRBD1 (6 bases). The CDR3 contains 12 residues. Trimming removed 1 base from V and 5 bases from J, with 6 bases in between. CDR1 SGHRS and CDR2 YFSETQ come from the germline V gene.

The CDR3 sequence is CASITAGRGYTF. CDR3 in DNA: TGTGCCAGCATCACGGCAGGGCGAGGCTACACCTTC. The chain recombines TRBV6-5 with TRBJ1-2, with D possibly TRBD1 on 5 matching bases. From germline, CDR1 is MNHEY and CDR2 SVGAGI. There are 12 residues in the CDR3. Trimming pared 7 bases from V and 8 bases from J, leaving 14 bases between.

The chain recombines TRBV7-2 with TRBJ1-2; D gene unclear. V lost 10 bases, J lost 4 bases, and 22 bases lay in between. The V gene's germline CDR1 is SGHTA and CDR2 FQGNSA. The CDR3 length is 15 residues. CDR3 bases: TGTGCCACCAGATCGGGAGGAAAGCCCTTCTATGGCTACACCTTC. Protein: CATRSGGKPFYGYTF. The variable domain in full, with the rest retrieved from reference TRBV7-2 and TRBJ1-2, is GAGVSQSPSNKVTEKGKDVELRCDPISGHTALYWYRQSLGQGLEFLIYFQGNSAPDKSGLPSDRFSAERTGGSVSTLTIQRTQQEDSAVYLCATRSGGKPFYGYTFGSGTRLTVV.

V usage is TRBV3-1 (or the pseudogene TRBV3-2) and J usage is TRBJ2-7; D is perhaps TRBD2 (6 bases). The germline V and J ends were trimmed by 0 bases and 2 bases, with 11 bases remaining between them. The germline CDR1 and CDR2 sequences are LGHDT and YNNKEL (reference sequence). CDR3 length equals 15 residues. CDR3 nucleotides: TGTGCCAGCAGCCAAGATCTGGCTAGCGCCTACGAGCAGTACTTC. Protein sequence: CASSQDLASAYEQYF.

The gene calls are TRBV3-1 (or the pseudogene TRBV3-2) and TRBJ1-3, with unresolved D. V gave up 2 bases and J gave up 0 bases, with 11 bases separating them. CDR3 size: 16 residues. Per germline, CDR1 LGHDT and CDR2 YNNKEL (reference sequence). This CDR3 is CASSQTTMSSGNTIYF. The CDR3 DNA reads TGTGCCAGCAGCCAAACGACAATGAGCTCTGGAAACACCATATATTTT.

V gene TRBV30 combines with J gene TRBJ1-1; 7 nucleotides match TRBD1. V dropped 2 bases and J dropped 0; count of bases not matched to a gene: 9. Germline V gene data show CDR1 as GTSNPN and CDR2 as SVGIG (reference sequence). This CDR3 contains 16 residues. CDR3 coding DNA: TGTGCCTGGAGTACACGGACAGGTGACTTGAACACTGAAGCTTTCTTT. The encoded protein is CAWSTRTGDLNTEAFF. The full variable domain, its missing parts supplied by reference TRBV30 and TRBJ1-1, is SQTIHQWPATLVQPVGSPLSLECTVEGTSNPNLYWYRQAAGRGLQLLFYSVGIGQISSEVPQNLSASRPQDRQFILSSKKLLLSDSGFYLCAWSTRTGDLNTEAFFGQGTRLTVV.

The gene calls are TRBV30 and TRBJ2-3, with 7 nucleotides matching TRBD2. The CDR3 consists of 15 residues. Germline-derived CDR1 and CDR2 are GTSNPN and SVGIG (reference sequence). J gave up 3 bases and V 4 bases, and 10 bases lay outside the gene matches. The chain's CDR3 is CAWKFYPSGTDTQYF. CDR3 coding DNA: TGTGCCTGGAAGTTTTACCCTAGCGGAACAGATACGCAGTATTTT. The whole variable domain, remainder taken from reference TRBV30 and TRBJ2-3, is SQTIHQWPATLVQPVGSPLSLECTVEGTSNPNLYWYRQAAGRGLQLLFYSVGIGQISSEVPQNLSASRPQDRQFILSSKKLLLSDSGFYLCAWKFYPSGTDTQYFGPGTRLTVL.

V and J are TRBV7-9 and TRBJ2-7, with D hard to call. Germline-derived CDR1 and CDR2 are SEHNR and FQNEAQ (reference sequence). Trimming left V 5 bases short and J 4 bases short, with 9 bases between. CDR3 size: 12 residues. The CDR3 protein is CASSQTGYEQYF. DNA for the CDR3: TGTGCCAGCAGCCAAACCGGGTACGAGCAGTACTTC.

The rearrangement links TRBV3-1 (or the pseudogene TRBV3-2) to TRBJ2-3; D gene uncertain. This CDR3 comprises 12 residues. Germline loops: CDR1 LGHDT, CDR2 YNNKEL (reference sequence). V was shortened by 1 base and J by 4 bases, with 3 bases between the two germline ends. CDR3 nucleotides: TGTGCCAGCAGCCAAGTCTCAGATACGCAGTATTTT. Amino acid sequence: CASSQVSDTQYF.

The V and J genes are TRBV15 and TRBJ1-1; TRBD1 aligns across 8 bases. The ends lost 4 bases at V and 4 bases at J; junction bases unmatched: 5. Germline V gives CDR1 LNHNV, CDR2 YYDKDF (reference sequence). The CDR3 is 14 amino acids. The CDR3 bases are TGTGCCACCAGCACCAGGGGGCGCGGCACTGAAGCTTTCTTT. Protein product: CATSTRGRGTEAFF.

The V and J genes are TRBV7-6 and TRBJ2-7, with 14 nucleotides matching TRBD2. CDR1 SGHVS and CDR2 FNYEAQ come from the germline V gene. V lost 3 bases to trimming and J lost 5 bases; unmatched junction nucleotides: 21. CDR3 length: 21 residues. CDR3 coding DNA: TGTGCCAGCAGCTTTAGGGGAGCCGGGACTAGCGGGAGTTCGCTGCTGGACGAGCAGTACTTC. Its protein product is CASSFRGAGTSGSSLLDEQYF. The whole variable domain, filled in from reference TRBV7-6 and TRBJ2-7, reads GAGVSQSPRYKVTKRGQDVALRCDPISGHVSLYWYRQALGQGPEFLTYFNYEAQQDKSGLPNDRFSAERPEGSISTLTIQRTEQRDSAMYRCASSFRGAGTSGSSLLDEQYFGPGTRLTVT.

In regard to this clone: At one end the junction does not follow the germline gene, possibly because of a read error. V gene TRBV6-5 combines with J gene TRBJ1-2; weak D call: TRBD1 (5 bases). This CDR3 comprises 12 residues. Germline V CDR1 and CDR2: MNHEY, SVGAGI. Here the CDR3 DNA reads TGTGTCAGCAGTTACTCAGGGAGTGGCTACACCTTC. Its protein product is CVSSYSGSGYTF.

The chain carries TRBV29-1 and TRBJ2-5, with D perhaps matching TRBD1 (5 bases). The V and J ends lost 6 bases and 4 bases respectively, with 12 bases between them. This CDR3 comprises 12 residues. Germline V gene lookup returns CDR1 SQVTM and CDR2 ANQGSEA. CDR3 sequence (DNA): TGCAGCGTCCCCGAAGGGGTAGAGACCCAGTACTTC. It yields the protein CSVPEGVETQYF.

The CDR3 protein is CASSGSNQPQHF. CDR3 coding DNA: TGTGCCAGCTCAGGTAGCAATCAGCCCCAGCATTTT. V gene TRBV6-6 combines with J gene TRBJ1-5; D is ambiguous. The CDR3 contains 12 residues. Trimming pared 8 bases from V and 0 bases from J, leaving 5 bases between. Germline V gives CDR1 MNHNY, CDR2 SVGAGI (reference sequence).

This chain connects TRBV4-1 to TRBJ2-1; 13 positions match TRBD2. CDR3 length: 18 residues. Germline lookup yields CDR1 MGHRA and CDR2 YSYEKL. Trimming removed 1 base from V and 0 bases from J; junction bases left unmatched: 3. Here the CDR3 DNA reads TGCGCCAGCAGCCAAGGGACTAGCGGGGGACCCTCCTACAATGAGCAGTTCTTC. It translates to CASSQGTSGGPSYNEQFF.

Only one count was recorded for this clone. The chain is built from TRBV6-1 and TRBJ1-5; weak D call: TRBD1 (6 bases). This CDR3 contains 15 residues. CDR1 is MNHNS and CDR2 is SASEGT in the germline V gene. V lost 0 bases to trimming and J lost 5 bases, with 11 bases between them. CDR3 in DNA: TGTGCCAGCAGTGAAGCGACCTGGGGGCATCAGCCCCAGCATTTT. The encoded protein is CASSEATWGHQPQHF.

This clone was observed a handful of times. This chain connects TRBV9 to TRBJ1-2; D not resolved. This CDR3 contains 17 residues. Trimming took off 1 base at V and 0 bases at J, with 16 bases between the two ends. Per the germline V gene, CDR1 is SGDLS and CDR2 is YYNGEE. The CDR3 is CASSVTHSGPPNYGYTF. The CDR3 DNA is TGTGCCAGCAGCGTAACGCACTCAGGTCCCCCTAACTATGGCTACACCTTC.

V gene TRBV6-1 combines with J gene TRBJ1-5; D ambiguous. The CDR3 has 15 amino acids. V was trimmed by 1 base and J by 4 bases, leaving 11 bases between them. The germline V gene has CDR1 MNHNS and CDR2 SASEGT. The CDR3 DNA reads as TGTGCCAGCAGTGAAGTTTCAGGAACAAATCAGCCCCAGCATTTT. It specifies CASSEVSGTNQPQHF.

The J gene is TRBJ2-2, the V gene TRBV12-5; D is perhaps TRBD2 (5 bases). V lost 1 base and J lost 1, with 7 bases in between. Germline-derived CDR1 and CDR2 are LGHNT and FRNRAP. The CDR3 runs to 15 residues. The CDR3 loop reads CASGLAGLNTGELFF. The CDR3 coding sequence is TGTGCTAGTGGTTTGGCCGGACTGAACACCGGGGAGCTGTTTTTT.

CDR3 sequence reads: CASSFLTSGRGEQFF. In DNA, the CDR3 is TGTGCCAGCAGCTTCCTGACTAGCGGGAGGGGTGAGCAGTTCTTC. The V gene is TRBV7-2, the J gene TRBJ2-1; 14 nucleotides agree with TRBD2. CDR3 length: 15 amino acids. V lost 3 bases, J lost 9 bases, and 4 bases stayed unmatched. The germline V gene has CDR1 SGHTA and CDR2 FQGNSA.

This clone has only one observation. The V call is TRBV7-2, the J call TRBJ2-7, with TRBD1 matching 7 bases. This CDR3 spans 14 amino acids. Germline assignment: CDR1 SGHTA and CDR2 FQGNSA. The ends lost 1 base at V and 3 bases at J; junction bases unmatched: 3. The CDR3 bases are TGTGCCAGCAGCTTAGTGGGACAGAACTACGAGCAGTACTTC. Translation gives CASSLVGQNYEQYF.